This TCR beta chain was found in a study of radiation and T cells in renal cell carcinoma. Of note for this clone: Antigen specificity is unknown.

Produced via immunoSEQ multiplex PCR; TCRdb's table is partial and in-frame only. This table holds 100,000 to 150,000 clones, approximately 85% found once. The study, taken as a whole, reports: Without pretreatment biopsies, baseline tumor clonotype presence was undetermined. Top tumor clonotypes rose in blood 2 weeks post-radiation, then contracted.

The CDR3 is 14 amino acids. Germline CDR1 MGHRA, CDR2 YSYEKL. Trimming shortened V by 0 bases and J by 3 bases, and 9 bases separated the two germline ends. The time point is: blood 2 weeks post-SBRT. Treatment specified: 15 Gy SBRT to primary tumor, nephrectomy 4 weeks later. Serial blood draws occurred at baseline and 2 and 4 weeks post-SBRT. Sequencing was performed on blood, taken from a patient whose treatment included radiotherapy and nephrectomy. The chain combines TRBV4-1 with TRBJ2-7, with D unresolved. The receptor's source is a man in his fifties with renal cell carcinoma. The CDR3: CASSQENILYEQYF. CDR3 DNA: TGCGCCAGCAGCCAAGAAAACATACTCTACGAGCAGTACTTC.